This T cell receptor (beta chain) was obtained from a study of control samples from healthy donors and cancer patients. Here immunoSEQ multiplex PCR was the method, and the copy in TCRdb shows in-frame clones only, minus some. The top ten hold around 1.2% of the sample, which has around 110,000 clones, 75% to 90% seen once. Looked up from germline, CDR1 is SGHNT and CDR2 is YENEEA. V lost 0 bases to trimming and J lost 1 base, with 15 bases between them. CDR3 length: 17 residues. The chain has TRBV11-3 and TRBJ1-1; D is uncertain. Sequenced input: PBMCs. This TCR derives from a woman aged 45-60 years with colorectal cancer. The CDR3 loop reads CASSLDQGQQPNTEAFF. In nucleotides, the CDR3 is TGTGCCAGCAGCTTAGATCAAGGCCAACAGCCGAACACTGAAGCTTTCTTT.